This entry features one TCR beta chain sequence. This specimen comes from a study of cytomegalovirus exposure and HLA in healthy donors. This CDR3 spans 14 amino acids. Per the germline V gene, CDR1 is LGHNA and CDR2 is YSLEER. V was pared by 0 bases and J by 8 bases, with 13 bases between. The PCR made use of 60 Vbeta and 13 Jbeta primers. Libraries were prepared by immunoSEQ multiplex PCR; TCRdb keeps only in-frame clonotypes and omits some of them. The table lists under 120,000 clones. The sample consisted of PBMCs. V gene TRBV4-3 combines with J gene TRBJ1-2; D is ambiguous. The TCR originated in a man between 50 and 59 years old in good health and CMV-seronegative. CDR3 amino acids: CASSQDHGTQGYTF. The DNA for the CDR3 is TGCGCCAGCAGCCAAGATCACGGTACCCAAGGCTACACCTTC.